The T cell receptor (beta chain) described here comes from a study of blood T cell repertoires in COVID-19. About the research overall: The United States, Italy and Spain supplied acute and convalescent COVID-19 samples. PBMCs, B-cell-depleted T cells, or T cells were the source of the cDNA or gDNA that made up the material.

The V gene end was trimmed by 8 bases and the J gene end by 7 bases; junction bases not matched to a gene: 8. Germline V gene data show CDR1 as ENHRY and CDR2 as SYGVKD. This CDR3 contains 13 residues. Method: immunoSEQ multiplex PCR; TCRdb's copy keeps in-frame clones and lacks some. The repertoire holds around 200,000 clones, with approximately 90% as singletons. V gene TRBV10-3 combines with J gene TRBJ2-1, with 7 bases matching TRBD1. The clonotype comes from a man in his 60s who had recovered from COVID-19. Sequencing was performed on peripheral blood. This CDR3 is CAIHGQAGNEQFF. The CDR3 DNA follows: TGTGCCATCCATGGACAGGCCGGGAATGAGCAGTTCTTC.